This T cell receptor (beta chain) was obtained from a study of cytomegalovirus exposure and HLA in healthy donors. Study results and limitations: Cytomegalovirus-associated status was assigned to about 150 TCR beta chains.

Remarks on this clone: Its specificity is not known.

The PCR ran on 60 Vbeta and 13 Jbeta primers. Libraries were prepared by immunoSEQ multiplex PCR; TCRdb keeps only in-frame clonotypes and omits some of them. The top ten clones hold roughly 2.1% of a sample with about 130,000 clones, roughly 80% of them seen once. This CDR3 comprises 16 residues. The V gene's germline CDR1 is SGHDN and CDR2 FVKESK. The junction had 12 bases not matched to a gene; V was cut back by 4 bases and J by 7 bases. The genes are TRBV14 and TRBJ2-2; 7 bases map to TRBD2. This receptor was identified in a woman aged 40 to 50 in good health and CMV-seropositive. Sequencing used PBMCs. The CDR3 region has the DNA TGTGCCAGCAGCCGCTACCTTGGAGGGAGGGGCGGGGAGCTGTTTTTT. Translation gives CASSRYLGGRGGELFF.